This TCR beta chain emerged from a study of T cells after yellow fever vaccination. This clonotype has ten or more counts. A 5'RACE template-switching step, the method used to make TCR cDNA, added a universal primer site and UMIs. TCRdb analysed the 5' RACE reads with MiXCR anew, one entry per CDR3 protein. The sample carries hundreds of thousands of distinct CDR3 sequences, under 25% recorded once. Trimming took 1 base from V and 7 from J, leaving 27 bases between them. Germline V lookup: CDR1 SGHRS, CDR2 YFSETQ. The CDR3 is made up of 19 amino acids. This TCR derives from a man aged 25 to 40 who received the YFV17D yellow fever vaccine. This sample comprised PBMCs, obtained 15 days after the yellow fever booster vaccination. This chain uses TRBV5-1 with TRBJ2-1, with D perhaps matching TRBD2 (6 bases). CDR3 region: CASSLMGSSGRGLGNEQFF. DNA for the CDR3: TGCGCCAGCAGCTTGATGGGTAGTAGCGGTCGAGGGTTGGGGAATGAGCAGTTCTTC.